Detailed here is one T cell receptor (beta chain). Its matching antigen is unknown. The data were taken from a study of Ad26.COV2.S vaccination and SARS-CoV-2 variants. From germline, CDR1 is SEHNR and CDR2 FQNEAQ (reference sequence). The CDR3 is made up of 12 amino acids. The germline V and J ends were trimmed by 6 bases and 8 bases, with 10 bases remaining between them. Assay: immunoSEQ multiplex PCR; the TCRdb copy retains only in-frame clones and omits some. Of about 350,000 clones listed, about 91% were seen once; the top ten hold under 4%. Study-wide points: CD8+ and CD4+ T cells specific for spike reportedly responded with substantial breadth after vaccination. Non-spike TCR breadth did not differ much between vaccine and placebo recipients.

The V gene is TRBV7-9, the J gene TRBJ1-4; D perhaps matches TRBD1 (5 bases). The TCR originated in a human donor who had recovered from COVID-19. Sequencing used peripheral blood, obtained after recovery from COVID-19. The CDR3 sequence: CASREGIEKLFF. The DNA for the CDR3 is TGTGCCAGCAGGGAGGGGATAGAAAAACTGTTTTTT. Full variable domain (outside the CDR3, taken from reference TRBV7-9 and TRBJ1-4): DTGVSQNPRHKITKRGQNVTFRCDPISEHNRLYWYRQTLGQGPEFLTYFQNEAQLEKSRLLSDRFSAERPKGSFSTLEIQRTEQGDSAMYLCASREGIEKLFFGSGTQLSVL.